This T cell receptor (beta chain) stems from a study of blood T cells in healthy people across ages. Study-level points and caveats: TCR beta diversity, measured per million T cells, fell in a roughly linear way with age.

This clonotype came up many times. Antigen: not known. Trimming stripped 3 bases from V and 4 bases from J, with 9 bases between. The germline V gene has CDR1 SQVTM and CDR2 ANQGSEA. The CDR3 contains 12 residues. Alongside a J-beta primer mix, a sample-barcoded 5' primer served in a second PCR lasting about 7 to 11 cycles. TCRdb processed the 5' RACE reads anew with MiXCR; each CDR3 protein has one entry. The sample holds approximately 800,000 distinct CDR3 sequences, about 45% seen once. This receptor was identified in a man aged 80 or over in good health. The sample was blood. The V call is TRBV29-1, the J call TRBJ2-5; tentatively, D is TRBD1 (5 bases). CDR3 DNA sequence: TGCAGCGTTGAGAGACAGACAGAGACCCAGTACTTC. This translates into CSVERQTETQYF.